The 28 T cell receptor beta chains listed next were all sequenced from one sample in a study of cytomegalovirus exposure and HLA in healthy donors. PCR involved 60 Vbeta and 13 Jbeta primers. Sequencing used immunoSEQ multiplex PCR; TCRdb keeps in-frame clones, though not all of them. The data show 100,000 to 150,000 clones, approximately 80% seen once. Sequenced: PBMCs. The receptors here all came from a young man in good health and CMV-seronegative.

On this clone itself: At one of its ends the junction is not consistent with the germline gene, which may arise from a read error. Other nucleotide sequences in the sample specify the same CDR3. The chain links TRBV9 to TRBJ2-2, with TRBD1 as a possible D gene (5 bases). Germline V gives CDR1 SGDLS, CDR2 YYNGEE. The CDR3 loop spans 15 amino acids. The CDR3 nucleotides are TGTGCTAGCAGCGCAGGGAATACCAACACCGGGGAGCTGTTTTTT. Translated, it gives CASSAGNTNTGELFF.

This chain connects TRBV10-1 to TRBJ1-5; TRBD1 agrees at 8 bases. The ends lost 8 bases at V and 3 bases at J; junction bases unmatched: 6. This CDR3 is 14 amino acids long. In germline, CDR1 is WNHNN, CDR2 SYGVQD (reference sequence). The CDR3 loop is CASGQGGVNQPQHF. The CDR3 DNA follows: TGCGCCAGCGGACAGGGTGGGGTCAATCAGCCCCAGCATTTT.

This CDR3 is CASSLDSIRSSYNEQFF. In DNA, the CDR3 is TGTGCCAGCAGCTTAGATAGTATTAGAAGCTCCTACAATGAGCAGTTCTTC. The chain links TRBV7-6 to TRBJ2-1; D gene ambiguous. V was cut by 1 base and J by 0 bases, with 13 bases left in between. The germline gives CDR1 SGHVS, CDR2 FNYEAQ. The CDR3 spans 17 residues.

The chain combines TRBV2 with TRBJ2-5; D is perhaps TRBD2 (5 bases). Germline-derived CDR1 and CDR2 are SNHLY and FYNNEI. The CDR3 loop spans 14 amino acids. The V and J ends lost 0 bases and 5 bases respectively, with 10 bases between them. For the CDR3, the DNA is TGTGCCAGCAGTGAAGCGCGAGGGATGGAGACCCAGTACTTC. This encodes CASSEARGMETQYF.

The CDR3 spells CASSQETGEPHNEQFF. The CDR3 DNA reads TGTGCCAGCAGCCAAGAAACGGGAGAGCCCCACAATGAGCAGTTCTTC. J is TRBJ2-1 and V is TRBV7-9; the D gene is possibly TRBD2 (6 bases). The CDR3 length is 16 residues. Germline V gives CDR1 SEHNR, CDR2 FQNEAQ (reference sequence). The V end lost 5 bases, the J end lost 5 bases, and 19 bases lay between the germline ends.

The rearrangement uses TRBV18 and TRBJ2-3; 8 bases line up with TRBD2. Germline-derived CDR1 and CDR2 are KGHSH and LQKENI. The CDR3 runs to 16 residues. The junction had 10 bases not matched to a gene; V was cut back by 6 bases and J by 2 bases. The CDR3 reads CASSPLLAEPTDTQYF. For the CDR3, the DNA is TGTGCCAGCTCGCCCCTACTAGCGGAGCCCACAGATACGCAGTATTTT.

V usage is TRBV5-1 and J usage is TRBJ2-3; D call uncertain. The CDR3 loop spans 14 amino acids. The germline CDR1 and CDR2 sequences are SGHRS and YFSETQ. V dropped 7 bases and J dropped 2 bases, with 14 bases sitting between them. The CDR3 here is CASRPENPTDTQYF. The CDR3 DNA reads TGCGCCAGCCGTCCGGAGAATCCCACAGATACGCAGTATTTT.

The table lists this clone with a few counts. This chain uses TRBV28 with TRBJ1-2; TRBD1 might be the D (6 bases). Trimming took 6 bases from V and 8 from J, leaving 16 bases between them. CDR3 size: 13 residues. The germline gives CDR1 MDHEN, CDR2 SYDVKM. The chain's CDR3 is CASRQGGWEGYTF. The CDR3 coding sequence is TGTGCCAGCAGACAGGGAGGGTGGGAGGGCTACACCTTC.

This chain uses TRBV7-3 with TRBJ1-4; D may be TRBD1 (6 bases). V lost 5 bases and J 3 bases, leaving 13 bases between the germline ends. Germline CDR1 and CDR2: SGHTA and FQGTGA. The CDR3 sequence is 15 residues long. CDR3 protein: CASSAAGTPNEKLFF. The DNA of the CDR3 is TGTGCCAGCAGCGCCGCCGGGACACCTAATGAAAAACTGTTTTTT.

The CDR3 DNA reads TGTGCCAGCAGCTTTATGGGAGCTCAAGAGACCCAGTACTTC. This gives the protein CASSFMGAQETQYF. The V and J genes are TRBV7-9 and TRBJ2-5, with a weak D call TRBD2 (5 bases). The V gene's germline CDR1 is SEHNR and CDR2 FQNEAQ (reference sequence). V was clipped by 3 bases and J by 2 bases, with 10 bases between them. The CDR3 covers 14 residues.

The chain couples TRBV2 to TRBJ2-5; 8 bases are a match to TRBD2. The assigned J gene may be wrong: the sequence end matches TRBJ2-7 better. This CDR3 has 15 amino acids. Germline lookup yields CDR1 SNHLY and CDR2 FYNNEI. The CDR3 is CATSPSREVSYEQYF. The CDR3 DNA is TGTGCCACCAGCCCCTCGCGGGAGGTTTCCTACGAGCAGTACTTC.

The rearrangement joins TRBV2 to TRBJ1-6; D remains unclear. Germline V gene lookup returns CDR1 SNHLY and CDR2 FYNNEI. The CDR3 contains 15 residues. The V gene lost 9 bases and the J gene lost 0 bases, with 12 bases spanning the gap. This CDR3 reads CASNEISSYNSPLHF. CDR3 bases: TGTGCCAGTAATGAAATTAGCTCCTATAATTCACCCCTCCACTTT.

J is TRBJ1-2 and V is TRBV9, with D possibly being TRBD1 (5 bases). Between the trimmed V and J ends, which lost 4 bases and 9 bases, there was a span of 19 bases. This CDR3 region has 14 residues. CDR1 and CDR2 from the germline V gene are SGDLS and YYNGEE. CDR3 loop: CASSPQWGLESYTF. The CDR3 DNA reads TGTGCCAGCAGCCCCCAATGGGGCCTAGAGAGCTACACCTTC.

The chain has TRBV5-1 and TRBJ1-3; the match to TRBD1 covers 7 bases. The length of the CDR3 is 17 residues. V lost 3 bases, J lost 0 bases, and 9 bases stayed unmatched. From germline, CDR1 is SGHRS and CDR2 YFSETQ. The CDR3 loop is CASSSGTVSFSGNTIYF. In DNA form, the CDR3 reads TGCGCCAGCAGCTCCGGGACAGTATCGTTCTCTGGAAACACCATATATTTT.

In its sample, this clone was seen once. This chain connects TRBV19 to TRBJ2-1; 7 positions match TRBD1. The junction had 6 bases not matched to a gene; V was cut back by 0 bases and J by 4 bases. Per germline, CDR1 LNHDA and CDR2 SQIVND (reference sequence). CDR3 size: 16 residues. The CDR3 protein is CASSIDLLQGYNEQFF. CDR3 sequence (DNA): TGTGCCAGTAGTATAGACCTGTTACAGGGGTACAATGAGCAGTTCTTC.

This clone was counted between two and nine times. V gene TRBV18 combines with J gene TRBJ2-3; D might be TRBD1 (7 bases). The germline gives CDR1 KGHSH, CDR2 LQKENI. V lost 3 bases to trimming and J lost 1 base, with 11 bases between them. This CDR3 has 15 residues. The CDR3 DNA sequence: TGTGCCAGCTCACCCCAGGGGGGAGGCACAGATACGCAGTATTTT. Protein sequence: CASSPQGGGTDTQYF.

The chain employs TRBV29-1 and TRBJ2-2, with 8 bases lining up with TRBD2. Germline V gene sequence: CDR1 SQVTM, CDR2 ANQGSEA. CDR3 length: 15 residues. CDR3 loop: CAAGGGTPNTGELFF. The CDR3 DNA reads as TGCGCAGCCGGGGGGGGGACCCCGAACACCGGGGAGCTGTTTTTT.

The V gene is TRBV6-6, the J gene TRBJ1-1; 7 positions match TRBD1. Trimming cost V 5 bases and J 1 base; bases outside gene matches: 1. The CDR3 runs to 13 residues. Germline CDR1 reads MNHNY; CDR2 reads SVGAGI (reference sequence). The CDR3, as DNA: TGTGCCAGCAGTCGACAGGGGAACACTGAAGCTTTCTTT. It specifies CASSRQGNTEAFF.

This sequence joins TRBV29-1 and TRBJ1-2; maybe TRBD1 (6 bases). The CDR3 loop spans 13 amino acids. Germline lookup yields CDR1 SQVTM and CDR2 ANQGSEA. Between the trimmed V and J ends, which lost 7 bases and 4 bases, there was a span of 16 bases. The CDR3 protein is CSASGTSSYGYTF. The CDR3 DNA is TGCAGCGCATCCGGGACATCTAGCTATGGCTACACCTTC. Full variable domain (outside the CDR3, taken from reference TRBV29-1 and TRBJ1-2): SAVISQKPSRDICQRGTSLTIQCQVDSQVTMMFWYRQQPGQSLTLIATANQGSEATYESGFVIDKFPISRPNLTFSTLTVSNMSPEDSSIYLCSASGTSSYGYTFGSGTRLTVV.

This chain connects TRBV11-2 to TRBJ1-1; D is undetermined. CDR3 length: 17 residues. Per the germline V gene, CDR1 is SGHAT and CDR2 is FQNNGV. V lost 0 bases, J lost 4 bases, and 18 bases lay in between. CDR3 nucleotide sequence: TGTGCCAGCAGCTTAGACCGTATATCGGCCAGAGGCACTGAAGCTTTCTTT. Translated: CASSLDRISARGTEAFF.

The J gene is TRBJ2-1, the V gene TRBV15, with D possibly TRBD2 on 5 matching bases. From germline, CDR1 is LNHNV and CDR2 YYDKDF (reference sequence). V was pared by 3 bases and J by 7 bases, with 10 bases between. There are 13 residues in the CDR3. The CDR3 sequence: CATSRRASNEQFF. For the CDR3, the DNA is TGTGCCACCAGCAGGAGGGCCTCGAATGAGCAGTTCTTC.

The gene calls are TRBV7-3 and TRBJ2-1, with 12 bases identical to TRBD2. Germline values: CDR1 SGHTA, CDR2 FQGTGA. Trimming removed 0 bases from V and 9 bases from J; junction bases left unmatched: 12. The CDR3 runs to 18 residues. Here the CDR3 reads CASSLTGGLAGNSGEQFF. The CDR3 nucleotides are TGTGCCAGCAGCTTAACCGGCGGACTAGCGGGAAATAGCGGTGAGCAGTTCTTC. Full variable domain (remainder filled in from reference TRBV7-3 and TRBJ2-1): GAGVSQTPSNKVTEKGKYVELRCDPISGHTALYWYRQSLGQGPEFLIYFQGTGAADDSGLPNDRFFAVRPEGSVSTLKIQRTERGDSAVYLCASSLTGGLAGNSGEQFFGPGTRLTVL.

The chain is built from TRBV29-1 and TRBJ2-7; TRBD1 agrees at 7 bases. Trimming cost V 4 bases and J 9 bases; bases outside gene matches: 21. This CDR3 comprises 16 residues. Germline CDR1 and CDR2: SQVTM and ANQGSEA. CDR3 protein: CSVGTGGDRPTSWQYF. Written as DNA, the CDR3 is TGCAGCGTTGGCACGGGTGGGGACAGACCTACGAGTTGGCAGTACTTC.

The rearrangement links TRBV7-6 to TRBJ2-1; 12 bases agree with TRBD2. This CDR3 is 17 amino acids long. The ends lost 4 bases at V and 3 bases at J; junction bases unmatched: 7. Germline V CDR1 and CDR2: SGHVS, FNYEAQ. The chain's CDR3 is CASSSPGTSGFYNEQFF. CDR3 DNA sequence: TGTGCCAGCAGCTCCCCAGGGACTAGCGGGTTCTACAATGAGCAGTTCTTC. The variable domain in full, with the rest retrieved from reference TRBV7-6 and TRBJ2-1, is GAGVSQSPRYKVTKRGQDVALRCDPISGHVSLYWYRQALGQGPEFLTYFNYEAQQDKSGLPNDRFSAERPEGSISTLTIQRTEQRDSAMYRCASSSPGTSGFYNEQFFGPGTRLTVL.

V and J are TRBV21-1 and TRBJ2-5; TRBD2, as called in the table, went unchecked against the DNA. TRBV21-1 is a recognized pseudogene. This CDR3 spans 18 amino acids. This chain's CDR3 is CASSKFSSGRAVRETQYF. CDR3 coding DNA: TGTGCCAGCAGCAAATTTTCTAGCGGGAGGGCCGTCCGAGAGACCCAGTACTTC.

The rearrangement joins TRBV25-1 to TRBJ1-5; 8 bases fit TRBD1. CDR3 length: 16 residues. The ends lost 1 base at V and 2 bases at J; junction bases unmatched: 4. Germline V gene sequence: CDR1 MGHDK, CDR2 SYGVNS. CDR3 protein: CASSEWGQEGNQPQHF. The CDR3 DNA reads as TGTGCCAGCAGTGAATGGGGACAGGAAGGCAATCAGCCCCAGCATTTT.

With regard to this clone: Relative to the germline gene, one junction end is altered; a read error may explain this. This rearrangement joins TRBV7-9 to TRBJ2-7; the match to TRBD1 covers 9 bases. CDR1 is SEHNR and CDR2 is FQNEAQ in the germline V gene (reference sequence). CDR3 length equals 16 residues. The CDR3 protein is CSSSSADRGNSYEQYF. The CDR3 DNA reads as TGTTCCAGCAGCTCCGCGGACAGGGGAAATTCCTACGAGCAGTACTTC.

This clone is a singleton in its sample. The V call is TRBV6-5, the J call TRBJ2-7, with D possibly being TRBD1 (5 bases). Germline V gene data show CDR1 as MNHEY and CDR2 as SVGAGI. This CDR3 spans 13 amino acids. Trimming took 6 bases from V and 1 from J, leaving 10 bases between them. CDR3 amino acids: CASSLDRSYEQYF. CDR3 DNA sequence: TGTGCCAGCAGCCTTGACAGATCCTACGAGCAGTACTTC.